The 10 T cell receptor beta chains in this list originate from one sample, sequenced in a study of blood T cell repertoires in COVID-19. Clones were read by immunoSEQ multiplex PCR, and TCRdb kept only the in-frame ones, dropping some. The sample lists 120,000 or so clones; about four fifths were seen once. The sequencing sample was made of peripheral blood. The source is a woman in her 30s who had recovered from COVID-19.

The V and J genes are TRBV5-4 and TRBJ2-2; TRBD1 is a possible D gene (6 bases). The CDR3 loop spans 17 amino acids. Germline V gene data show CDR1 as SGHNT and CDR2 as YYREEE (reference sequence). V shed 4 bases and J shed 3 bases, with 19 bases lying between them. CDR3 sequence reads: CASSQDPGPGDTGELFF. The DNA of the CDR3 is TGTGCCAGCAGCCAAGACCCCGGGCCAGGGGACACCGGGGAGCTGTTTTTT.

The chain uses TRBV7-3 and TRBJ2-7; D is perhaps TRBD1 (5 bases). Trimming stripped 5 bases from V and 0 bases from J, with 14 bases between. Germline CDR1 is SGHTA and CDR2 is FQGTGA. The length of the CDR3 is 15 residues. CDR3 in amino acids: CASSTGPSPSYEQYF. For the CDR3, the DNA is TGTGCCAGCAGCACAGGCCCCAGCCCCTCCTACGAGCAGTACTTC.

The CDR3 sequence is CASSLEAEYGYTF. The DNA of the CDR3 is TGTGCCAGCAGCTTAGAGGCGGAATATGGCTACACCTTC. The chain is built from TRBV7-9 and TRBJ1-2; D gene ambiguous. V was trimmed by 1 base and J by 5 bases, leaving 8 bases between them. Germline V gives CDR1 SEHNR, CDR2 FQNEAQ (reference sequence). This CDR3 region has 13 residues.

The V and J genes are TRBV6-5 and TRBJ1-1, with D possibly TRBD1 on 6 matching bases. V was clipped by 4 bases and J by 8 bases, with 8 bases between them. Germline V gene sequence: CDR1 MNHEY, CDR2 SVGAGI. The CDR3 loop spans 11 amino acids. The CDR3 here is CASSSQGEAFF. For the CDR3, the DNA is TGTGCCAGCAGTTCCCAGGGGGAAGCTTTCTTT.

V gene TRBV25-1 combines with J gene TRBJ2-7; TRBD1 might be the D (6 bases). This CDR3 has 12 amino acids. The germline V gene encodes CDR1 MGHDK and CDR2 SYGVNS. Trimming took off 6 bases at V and 6 bases at J, with 12 bases between the two ends. The CDR3 spells CASSGQFVEQYF. CDR3 nucleotide sequence: TGTGCCAGCAGCGGACAGTTCGTCGAGCAGTACTTC.

The sample holds a few counts of this clone. The J gene is TRBJ2-1, the V gene TRBV5-1; no clear D gene. V shed 4 bases and J shed 3 bases, with 17 bases lying between them. The CDR3 sequence is 16 residues long. CDR1 and CDR2 (germline): SGHRS, YFSETQ. The DNA for the CDR3 is TGCGCCAGCAGCGGCACCGCAGGAATCGTCTACAATGAGCAGTTCTTC. Translated, it gives CASSGTAGIVYNEQFF.

V gene TRBV3-1 (or the pseudogene TRBV3-2) combines with J gene TRBJ2-2, with TRBD1 matching 9 bases. The CDR3 totals 16 residues. After removal of 4 bases from V and 4 bases from J, the junction contained 7 bases not matched to a gene. Germline V CDR1 and CDR2: LGHDT, YNNKEL (reference sequence). This CDR3 is CASSRTQGARTGELFF. CDR3 DNA sequence: TGTGCCAGCAGCCGAACACAGGGGGCTCGCACCGGGGAGCTGTTTTTT.

V usage is TRBV6-5 and J usage is TRBJ2-2; D possibly corresponds to TRBD2 (6 bases). This CDR3 comprises 16 residues. Germline V CDR1 and CDR2: MNHEY, SVGAGI. Trimming took off 3 bases at V and 1 base at J, with 12 bases between the two ends. The CDR3 bases are TGTGCCAGCAGTTATCCGGGACTTCAGAACACCGGGGAGCTGTTTTTT. It specifies CASSYPGLQNTGELFF.

This chain connects TRBV28 to TRBJ1-4; 9 positions match TRBD1. Trimming at V came to 6 bases and at J to 4 bases, leaving 6 bases not matched to a gene. The CDR3 has 15 amino acids. Germline V CDR1 and CDR2: MDHEN, SYDVKM. CDR3 sequence (DNA): TGTGCCAGCAGGTCACCGGGACAGGGTAATGAAAAACTGTTTTTT. Amino acids: CASRSPGQGNEKLFF.

The chain joins TRBV19 to TRBJ2-1, with TRBD1 as a possible D gene (5 bases). The length of the CDR3 is 14 residues. The V end lost 5 bases, the J end lost 6 bases, and 14 bases lay between the germline ends. CDR1 is LNHDA and CDR2 is SQIVND in the germline V gene (reference sequence). The CDR3 spells CASSWSTEFNEQFF. CDR3 coding DNA: TGTGCCAGTAGTTGGTCGACAGAATTCAATGAGCAGTTCTTC.